Shown below are 18 T cell receptor beta chains from a single sample sequenced in a study of T cell changes during pregnancy in multiple sclerosis. Clones were sequenced by immunoSEQ multiplex PCR, and TCRdb holds only the in-frame ones, with some missing. This table has 50,000 to 60,000 clones, approximately 90% appearing once. The sequencing used CD4+ T cells from peripheral blood mononuclear cells, collected in the first trimester of pregnancy. These receptors all stem from a female donor with multiple sclerosis, enrolled in a pregnancy study.

This chain uses TRBV5-1 with TRBJ2-5; 12 positions agree with TRBD2. Losses at the gene ends were 6 bases for V and 1 base for J; bases not matched to a gene: 10. CDR1 and CDR2 (germline): SGHRS, YFSETQ. The CDR3 loop spans 17 amino acids. CDR3 amino acids: CASITGTSGLLQETQYF. The CDR3 DNA follows: TGCGCCAGCATAACCGGGACTAGCGGGTTACTCCAAGAGACCCAGTACTTC.

Turning to this clone: One junction end does not reproduce the germline sequence, and a read error may be involved. The chain joins TRBV5-6 to TRBJ1-2; TRBD1 matches 8 bases. CDR1 is SGHDT and CDR2 is YYEEEE in the germline V gene. This CDR3 is 16 amino acids long. DNA for the CDR3: TGTGCCAGCAGCTTGGCTTCTGGGACAGGACTAGGGGGGCAACACTTC. This gives the protein CASSLASGTGLGGQHF.

The chain uses TRBV9 and TRBJ1-2, with D tentatively TRBD1 (5 bases). Germline assignment: CDR1 SGDLS and CDR2 YYNGEE. Between the trimmed V and J ends, which lost 0 bases and 8 bases, there was a span of 17 bases. The CDR3 has 15 amino acids. For the CDR3, the DNA is TGTGCCAGCAGCGTAGTTGGGGGAGGACTGGGCGGCTACACCTTC. Protein product: CASSVVGGGLGGYTF.

The chain has TRBV15 and TRBJ1-1, with a weak D call TRBD1 (5 bases). CDR1 is LNHNV, CDR2 YYDKDF, per germline (reference sequence). The ends were cut back, 0 bases at V and 1 base at J, with 9 bases in the middle. CDR3 length: 15 residues. The CDR3 sequence is CATSRDGGENTEAFF. For the CDR3, the DNA is TGTGCCACCAGCAGAGATGGGGGGGAGAACACTGAAGCTTTCTTT.

This clone has just a few counts. The rearrangement links TRBV10-3 to TRBJ1-2; possible D gene TRBD1, 5 bases. This CDR3 spans 13 amino acids. Germline CDR1 and CDR2: ENHRY and SYGVKD. V gave up 3 bases and J gave up 8 bases, with 13 bases separating them. The CDR3 sequence is CAISDGQGAGYTF. In DNA form, the CDR3 reads TGTGCCATCAGTGACGGGCAGGGTGCCGGCTACACCTTC.

The chain combines TRBV5-4 with TRBJ1-1; D remains unclear. The CDR3 is made up of 14 amino acids. Trimming took off 3 bases at V and 0 bases at J, with 9 bases between the two ends. Germline V gene sequence: CDR1 SGHNT, CDR2 YYREEE (reference sequence). This chain's CDR3 is CASSSSVLNTEAFF. CDR3 DNA sequence: TGTGCCAGCAGCTCCTCAGTATTGAACACTGAAGCTTTCTTT. Filled out from reference TRBV5-4 and TRBJ1-1, the complete variable domain reads ETGVTQSPTHLIKTRGQQVTLRCSSQSGHNTVSWYQQALGQGPQFIFQYYREEENGRGNFPPRFSGLQFPNYSSELNVNALELDDSALYLCASSSSVLNTEAFFGQGTRLTVV.

The chain is built from TRBV29-1 and TRBJ2-5; D call uncertain. This CDR3 has 11 amino acids. V was pared by 1 base and J by 3 bases, with 3 bases between. Germline lookup yields CDR1 SQVTM and CDR2 ANQGSEA. CDR3 DNA sequence: TGCAGCGTTGAAGCGGAAGAGACCCAGTACTTC. This translates into CSVEAEETQYF.

The chain has TRBV4-1 and TRBJ2-1, with 10 bases identical to TRBD2. The CDR3 length is 16 residues. V lost 0 bases, J lost 2 bases, and 1 base stayed unmatched. In germline, CDR1 is MGHRA, CDR2 YSYEKL. The CDR3 DNA reads as TGCGCCAGCAGCCAAGATACTAGCGGGACCTACAATGAGCAGTTCTTC. It codes for CASSQDTSGTYNEQFF.

The V and J genes are TRBV9 and TRBJ2-3; the D gene is possibly TRBD2 (6 bases). Between the trimmed V and J ends, which lost 0 bases and 4 bases, there was a span of 15 bases. The CDR3 spans 16 residues. Germline V gives CDR1 SGDLS, CDR2 YYNGEE. The CDR3 here is CASSVGNAGTADTQYF. The CDR3 bases are TGTGCCAGCAGCGTAGGGAATGCGGGGACGGCAGATACGCAGTATTTT.

The table lists this clone with a few counts. This chain connects TRBV5-1 to TRBJ2-2; 11 bases agree with TRBD2. Germline CDR1 is SGHRS and CDR2 is YFSETQ. The CDR3 totals 16 residues. J gave up 4 bases and V 7 bases, and 9 bases lay outside the gene matches. The chain's CDR3 is CASESSGRPGTGELFF. CDR3 nucleotide sequence: TGCGCCAGCGAATCTAGCGGGAGGCCGGGCACCGGGGAGCTGTTTTTT.

In its sample, this clone was seen once. The V gene is TRBV19, the J gene TRBJ2-1; possibly TRBD2 for D (5 bases). The length of the CDR3 is 14 residues. Trimming pared 6 bases from V and 9 bases from J, leaving 18 bases between. CDR1 and CDR2 (germline): LNHDA, SQIVND (reference sequence). CDR3 region: CASREEALYGEQFF. In nucleotides, the CDR3 is TGTGCCAGTAGGGAGGAGGCCCTCTATGGTGAGCAGTTCTTC.

This clone has more than one count but fewer than ten. J is TRBJ1-1 and V is TRBV18; D possibly corresponds to TRBD1 (5 bases). The CDR3 covers 12 residues. The germline V and J ends were trimmed by 3 bases and 12 bases, with 14 bases remaining between them. Germline V gene sequence: CDR1 KGHSH, CDR2 LQKENI. The CDR3 is CASSPDRQTTFF. The CDR3 DNA reads TGTGCCAGCTCACCCGACAGACAGACGACTTTCTTT.

This clone was detected once. The V and J genes are TRBV4-3 and TRBJ1-4; D gene unclear. V was pared by 0 bases and J by 0 bases, with 5 bases between. CDR1 and CDR2 from the germline V gene are LGHNA and YSLEER. The CDR3 covers 15 residues. The CDR3 sequence is CASSQDRATNEKLFF. CDR3 in DNA: TGCGCCAGCAGCCAAGATCGTGCAACTAATGAAAAACTGTTTTTT.

The chain joins TRBV5-4 to TRBJ1-2, with a possible D match to TRBD1 (5 bases). The CDR3 contains 16 residues. Germline V lookup: CDR1 SGHNT, CDR2 YYREEE (reference sequence). Trimming stripped 1 base from V and 5 bases from J, with 18 bases between. The CDR3 bases are TGTGCCAGCAGCTTGTTTGGGGCGGGGCGAGGGTATGGCTACACCTTC. Residues: CASSLFGAGRGYGYTF.

The V gene is TRBV28, the J gene TRBJ1-5; tentatively, D is TRBD1 (6 bases). Germline V gives CDR1 MDHEN, CDR2 SYDVKM. The CDR3 sequence is 13 residues long. Trimming took off 8 bases at V and 7 bases at J, with 15 bases between the two ends. CDR3 nucleotides: TGTGCCAGCGGCACAGGGCGGTACCAGCCCCAGCATTTT. It yields the protein CASGTGRYQPQHF.

V is TRBV2 and J is TRBJ1-5; D uncertain. CDR1 is SNHLY and CDR2 is FYNNEI in the germline V gene. CDR3 length equals 13 residues. The V end was cut by 6 bases, the J end by 0 bases, with 6 bases between. CDR3 in DNA: TGTGCCAGCAGACAGCTTAGCAATCAGCCCCAGCATTTT. Amino acid sequence: CASRQLSNQPQHF. The entire variable domain, with the rest obtained from reference TRBV2 and TRBJ1-5, is as follows: EPEVTQTPSHQVTQMGQEVILRCVPISNHLYFYWYRQILGQKVEFLVSFYNNEISEKSEIFDDQFSVERPDGSNFTLKIRSTKLEDSAMYFCASRQLSNQPQHFGDGTRLSIL.

This chain connects TRBV5-1 to TRBJ2-7; TRBD1 agrees at 7 bases. Trimming cost V 4 bases and J 2 bases; bases outside gene matches: 6. The CDR3 has 14 amino acids. Looked up from germline, CDR1 is SGHRS and CDR2 is YFSETQ. CDR3 sequence (DNA): TGCGCCAGCAGCCCCGGGACAGACACCTACGAGCAGTACTTC. It codes for CASSPGTDTYEQYF.

This chain joins TRBV9 and TRBJ2-3, with D uncertain. Trimming shortened V by 2 bases and J by 3 bases, and 7 bases separated the two germline ends. Germline CDR1 and CDR2: SGDLS and YYNGEE. CDR3 length equals 13 residues. The CDR3 region has the DNA TGTGCCAGCAGCGTTAGACAAACAGATACGCAGTATTTT. Its protein product is CASSVRQTDTQYF.